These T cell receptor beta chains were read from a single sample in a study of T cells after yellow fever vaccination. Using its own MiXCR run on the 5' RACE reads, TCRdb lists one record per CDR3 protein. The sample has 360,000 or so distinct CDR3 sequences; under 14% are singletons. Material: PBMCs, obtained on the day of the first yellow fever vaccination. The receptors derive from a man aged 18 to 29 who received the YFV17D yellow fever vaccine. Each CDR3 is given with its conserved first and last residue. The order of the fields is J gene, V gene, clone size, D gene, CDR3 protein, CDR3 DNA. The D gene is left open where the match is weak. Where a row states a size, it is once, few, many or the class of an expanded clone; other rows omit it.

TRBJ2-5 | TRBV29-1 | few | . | CSVGDSPRAQYF | TGCAGCGTTGGGGACTCACCTCGGGCCCAGTACTTC
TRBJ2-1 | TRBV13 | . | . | CASSSSLQSWFF | TGTGCCAGCAGCTCGAGCTTGCAATCGTGGTTCTTC
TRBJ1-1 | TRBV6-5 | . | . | CASSYEDVNTEAFF | TGTGCCAGCAGTTACGAGGACGTGAACACTGAAGCTTTCTTT
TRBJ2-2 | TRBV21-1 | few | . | CASSKAPGLGTGELFF | TGTGCCAGCAGCAAAGCTCCGGGACTGGGAACCGGGGAGCTGTTTTTT
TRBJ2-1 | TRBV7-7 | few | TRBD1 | CASSLAGGAHSEQFF | TGTGCTAGCAGCTTAGCAGGGGGCGCTCACTCCGAGCAGTTCTTC
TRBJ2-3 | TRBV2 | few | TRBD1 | CASRRQGMKAHSDTQYF | TGTGCCAGCAGGAGACAGGGGATGAAGGCACATTCAGATACGCAGTATTTT
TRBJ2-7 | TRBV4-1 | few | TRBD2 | CASSQASGGGRSYEQYF | TGCGCCAGCAGCCAAGCCTCAGGCGGGGGGCGATCCTACGAGCAGTACTTC
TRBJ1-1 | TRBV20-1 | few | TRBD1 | CSARGQPGTEAFF | TGCAGTGCTAGGGGACAGCCTGGAACTGAAGCTTTCTTT
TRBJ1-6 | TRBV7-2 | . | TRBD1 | CASSRGQAYNSPLHF | TGTGCCAGCAGCCGCGGACAGGCTTATAATTCACCCCTCCACTTT
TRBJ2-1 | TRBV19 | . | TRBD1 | CASSDRGVGNEQFF | TGTGCCAGTAGCGACAGGGGTGTAGGCAATGAGCAGTTCTTC
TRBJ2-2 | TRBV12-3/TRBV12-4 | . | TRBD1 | CASSAPSGTGATGELFF | TGTGCCAGCAGTGCCCCCTCCGGGACAGGGGCCACCGGGGAGCTGTTTTTT
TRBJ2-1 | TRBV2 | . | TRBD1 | CASSRGQGSGNEQFF | TGTGCCAGCAGTCGGGGACAGGGCTCCGGCAATGAGCAGTTCTTC
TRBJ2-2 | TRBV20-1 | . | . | CSAPIMANTGELFF | TGCAGTGCGCCCATAATGGCGAACACCGGGGAGCTGTTTTTT
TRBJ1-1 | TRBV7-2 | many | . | CASSLERRGGTEAFF | TGTGCCAGCAGCTTAGAGCGGAGAGGCGGCACTGAAGCTTTCTTT
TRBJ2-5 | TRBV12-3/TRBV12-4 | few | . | CASRGMGETQYF | TGTGCCAGCAGAGGGATGGGAGAGACCCAGTACTTC
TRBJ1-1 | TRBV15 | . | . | CATSRDPFRAAGDTEAFF | TGTGCCACCAGCAGAGATCCTTTTCGGGCAGCAGGGGACACTGAAGCTTTCTTT
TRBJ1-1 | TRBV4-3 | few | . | CASSNRADTEAFF | TGCGCCAGCAGCAACAGGGCGGACACTGAAGCTTTCTTT
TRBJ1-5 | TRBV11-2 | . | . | CASSPLGSQPQHF | TGTGCCAGCAGCCCACTAGGTAGTCAGCCCCAGCATTTT
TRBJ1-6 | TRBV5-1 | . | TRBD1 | CASSVDRGHSPLHF | TGCGCCAGCAGCGTTGACAGGGGTCATTCACCCCTCCACTTT
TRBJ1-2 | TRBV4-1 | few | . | CASSQQGRKYGYTF | TGCGCCAGCAGCCAGCAGGGCCGAAAGTATGGCTACACCTTC
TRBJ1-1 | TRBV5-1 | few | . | CASSSNPGATEAFF | TGCGCCAGCAGCTCCAATCCGGGGGCGACTGAAGCTTTCTTT
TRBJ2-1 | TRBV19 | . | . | CASSIKENSYNEQFF | TGTGCCAGTAGTATTAAAGAAAACTCCTACAATGAGCAGTTCTTC
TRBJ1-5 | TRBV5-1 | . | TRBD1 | CASSPGQGSDQPQHF | TGCGCCAGCAGCCCAGGACAGGGTAGCGATCAGCCCCAGCATTTT
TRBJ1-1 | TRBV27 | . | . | CASSPLGRKTTEAFF | TGTGCCAGCAGTCCTCTCGGTCGAAAGACTACTGAAGCTTTCTTT
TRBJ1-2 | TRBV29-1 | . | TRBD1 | CSVDRAQVGYTF | TGCAGCGTGGACAGGGCCCAAGTTGGCTACACCTTC
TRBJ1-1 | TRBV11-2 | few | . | CASSFGQATEAFF | TGTGCCAGCAGCTTTGGTCAGGCCACTGAAGCTTTCTTT
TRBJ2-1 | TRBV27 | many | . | CASSGARRGSYNEQFF | TGTGCCAGCAGTGGGGCCCGGCGGGGCTCCTACAATGAGCAGTTCTTC
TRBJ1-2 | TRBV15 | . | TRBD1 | CATSIDASDRGHGYTF | TGTGCCACCAGCATCGACGCCTCCGACAGGGGCCACGGCTACACCTTC
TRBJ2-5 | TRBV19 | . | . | CASSIAPASVSFGLETQYF | TGTGCCAGTAGTATAGCCCCTGCTAGCGTGAGTTTTGGTCTAGAGACCCAGTACTTC
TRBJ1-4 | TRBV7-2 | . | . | CASSPLTGRGEKLFF | TGTGCCAGCAGCCCATTGACAGGTCGAGGGGAAAAACTGTTTTTT
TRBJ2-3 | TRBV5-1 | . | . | CASSLDGTADTQYF | TGCGCCAGCAGCTTGGATGGGACGGCAGATACGCAGTATTTT
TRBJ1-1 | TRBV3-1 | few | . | CASSQGRRVTEAFF | TGTGCCAGCAGCCAAGGGAGGAGGGTCACTGAAGCTTTCTTT
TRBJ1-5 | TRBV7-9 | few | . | CASSPDSLGNQPQHF | TGTGCCAGCAGCCCGGACAGTTTAGGCAATCAGCCCCAGCATTTT
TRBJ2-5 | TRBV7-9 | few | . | CASSIAGTLQETQYF | TGTGCCAGCAGCATAGCCGGGACACTCCAAGAGACCCAGTACTTC
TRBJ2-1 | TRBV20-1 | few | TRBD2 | CSARGQRGGNEQFF | TGCAGTGCTAGGGGTCAGCGGGGGGGTAATGAGCAGTTCTTC
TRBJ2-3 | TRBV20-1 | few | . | CSALIEGGPDTQYF | TGCAGTGCCCTGATAGAGGGGGGCCCAGATACGCAGTATTTT
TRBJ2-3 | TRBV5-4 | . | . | CASSKAGASDTDTQYF | TGTGCCAGCTCCAAAGCAGGGGCCTCTGACACAGATACGCAGTATTTT
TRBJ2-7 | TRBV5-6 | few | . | CASNWNGYEQYF | TGTGCCAGCAATTGGAACGGATACGAGCAGTACTTC
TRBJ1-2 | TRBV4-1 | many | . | CASSQLGPRAYYGYTF | TGCGCCAGCAGCCAATTAGGGCCCCGGGCCTACTATGGCTACACCTTC
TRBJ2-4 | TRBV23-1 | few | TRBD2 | CASSHPGLAGELLAKNIQYF | TGCGCCAGCAGTCACCCCGGACTAGCGGGGGAGCTCCTAGCCAAAAACATTCAGTACTTC
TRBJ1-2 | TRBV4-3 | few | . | CASRGFYGYTF | TGCGCCAGCAGGGGTTTCTATGGCTACACCTTC
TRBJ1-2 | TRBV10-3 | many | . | CAMSAGYGYTF | TGTGCCATGAGCGCGGGTTATGGCTACACCTTC
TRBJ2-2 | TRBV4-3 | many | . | CASSQEHRELNTGELFF | TGCGCCAGCAGCCAAGAACACAGGGAATTAAACACCGGGGAGCTGTTTTTT
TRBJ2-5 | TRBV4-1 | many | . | CASSQALVGGETQYF | TGCGCCAGCAGCCAAGCATTGGTAGGGGGTGAGACCCAGTACTTC
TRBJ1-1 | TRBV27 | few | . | CASSFQVNTEAFF | TGTGCCAGCAGTTTTCAGGTGAACACTGAAGCTTTCTTT
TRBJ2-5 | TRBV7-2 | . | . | CASSSGGQKQETQYF | TGTGCCAGCAGCTCCGGGGGGCAGAAACAAGAGACCCAGTACTTC
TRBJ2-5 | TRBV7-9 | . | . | CASSYLKETQYF | TGTGCCAGCAGCTACCTTAAAGAGACCCAGTACTTC